A single T cell receptor (beta chain) is shown here with its context. The antigen is unknown. Trimming took off 3 bases at V and 4 bases at J, with 11 bases between the two ends. CDR3 length equals 14 residues. CDR1 LGHNT and CDR2 FRNRAP come from the germline V gene. Sequencing of each sample assayed roughly 9.8 x 10^4 TCR templates. The protocol was immunoSEQ multiplex PCR, while the TCRdb copy is restricted to in-frame clones and leaves out a portion. The sample carries roughly 100,000 clones, about 93% recorded once. The data are from a study of siplizumab effects on memory and regulatory T cells. Study results and caveats: Confirmation was lacking for the suppressive function of proliferating Tregs derived from siplizumab cultures.

The sequence derives from a human donor in good health. The gene calls are TRBV12-5 and TRBJ2-3, with unresolved D. Material: non-Treg CD4+ T cells sorted from blood. The CDR3 nucleotides are TGTGCTAGTGGTTTTTCAGGCTGGCCAGATACGCAGTATTTT. It is translated as CASGFSGWPDTQYF.